Each of the 19 T cell receptor beta chains below was sequenced from the same sample in a study of T cells expressing NK-cell markers. TCRdb reprocessed the 5' RACE reads; each CDR3 protein has one entry and no DNA is given. The table for this sample gives about 260,000 distinct CDR3 sequences. Sequenced material: blood T cells: a sorted CD56 or NKG2C T cell subset, CD4+ or CD8+ T cells, or bulk PBMC T cells (not recorded which). The source of these receptors is a man between 18 and 29 years old in good health.

The CDR3 protein is CASSPPSHTNEQYF. The chain carries TRBV18 and TRBJ2-7. Germline V gene lookup returns CDR1 KGHSH and CDR2 LQKENI. The CDR3 sequence is 14 residues long.

The V call is TRBV20-1, the J call TRBJ2-7; TCRdb names TRBD2, which stays unverified in the absence of DNA. Germline CDR1 DFQATT, CDR2 SNEGSKA (reference sequence). The CDR3 covers 15 residues. CDR3 sequence reads: CSARDSSGRIYEQYF.

The V and J genes are TRBV7-2 and TRBJ1-4. This CDR3 region has 15 residues. CDR1 is SGHTA and CDR2 is FQGNSA in the germline V gene. CDR3 amino acids: CASSLRLATNEKLFF.

The chain couples TRBV3-1 to TRBJ2-2; TCRdb lists TRBD2, though no DNA is available to test this call. Germline assignment: CDR1 LGHDT and CDR2 YNNKEL (reference sequence). There are 16 residues in the CDR3. This CDR3 is CASSQGGLAHTGELFF.

This rearrangement joins TRBV11-3 to TRBJ1-3. The CDR3 loop spans 14 amino acids. Germline CDR1 and CDR2: SGHNT and YENEEA. CDR3 protein: CASRRGLTGNTIYF.

The rearrangement links TRBV27 to TRBJ2-1; TCRdb returns TRBD1, unconfirmable since there is no DNA. Germline V gene sequence: CDR1 MNHEY, CDR2 SMNVEV (reference sequence). CDR3 size: 19 residues. CDR3 in amino acids: CASSLIFGGAGEGVYEQFF.

The J gene is TRBJ1-5, the V gene TRBV23-1; TCRdb returns TRBD1, unconfirmable since there is no DNA. TRBV23-1 is labeled an ORF, and its function is uncertain. The CDR3 extends over 13 amino acids. The CDR3 spells CATTPGWDQPQHF.

CDR3: CASSFSPSSGETQYF. J is TRBJ2-5 and V is TRBV11-3. The CDR3 is made up of 15 amino acids. Germline assignment: CDR1 SGHNT and CDR2 YENEEA.

The chain combines TRBV28 with TRBJ2-5. This CDR3 has 12 residues. Germline values: CDR1 MDHEN, CDR2 SYDVKM. Here the CDR3 reads CASSAGKETQYF.

V gene TRBV12-3 or TRBV12-4 combines with J gene TRBJ2-4; TCRdb names TRBD2, which stays unverified in the absence of DNA. CDR3 length equals 18 residues. This CDR3 reads CASSWILAGALAKNIQYF.

The rearrangement links TRBV6-5 to TRBJ1-4; TCRdb calls TRBD1, which cannot be checked without DNA. The CDR3 totals 16 residues. In germline, CDR1 is MNHEY, CDR2 SVGAGI. The CDR3 here is CASSYSQHRGYEKLFF.

The rearrangement uses TRBV10-2 and TRBJ2-5. The germline gives CDR1 WSHSY, CDR2 SAAADI. CDR3 size: 13 residues. The CDR3 sequence: CASSESVQETQYF.

V is TRBV3-1 and J is TRBJ2-2; TCRdb names TRBD2, which stays unverified in the absence of DNA. CDR1 and CDR2 from the germline V gene are LGHDT and YNNKEL (reference sequence). The length of the CDR3 is 17 residues. This CDR3 is CASSQSWREPGTGELFF.

The chain joins TRBV4-2 to TRBJ2-3; TCRdb names TRBD2, which stays unverified in the absence of DNA. Germline V gene lookup returns CDR1 LGHNA and CDR2 YNFKEQ. CDR3 length: 19 residues. This CDR3 is CASSQDRDSGSFGSDTQYF.

V is TRBV6-1 and J is TRBJ2-3; the TCRdb call, TRBD1, lacks DNA for checking. The CDR3 spans 14 residues. CDR1 and CDR2 from the germline V gene are MNHNS and SASEGT. This CDR3 reads CASKGQTVTDTQYF.

CDR3 region: CASSRFGGAGYTF. The chain combines TRBV6-1 with TRBJ1-2; TCRdb selects TRBD1, and the lack of DNA leaves this call unchecked. CDR3 size: 13 residues. CDR1 is MNHNS, CDR2 SASEGT, per germline.

This CDR3 reads CSARDYGDGELFF. This chain connects TRBV20-1 to TRBJ2-2; with no DNA, the TCRdb D assignment of TRBD2 cannot be verified. The germline gives CDR1 DFQATT, CDR2 SNEGSKA (reference sequence). The CDR3 totals 13 residues.

The V and J genes are TRBV29-1 and TRBJ1-1; TCRdb picks TRBD1, but there is no DNA to check that call. Germline lookup yields CDR1 SQVTM and CDR2 ANQGSEA. The CDR3 spans 13 residues. This CDR3 reads CSGMTGGKTEAFF.

The rearrangement uses TRBV5-1 and TRBJ2-2; TCRdb outputs TRBD1, but without DNA this stays unchecked. Germline CDR1 is SGHRS and CDR2 is YFSETQ. This CDR3 is 14 amino acids long. The CDR3 loop is CASSPQSGTGELFF.